A single sample is the source of the 16 T cell receptor beta chains below, sequenced in a study of tumor-infiltrating lymphocytes in primary liver carcinoma. TCR beta cDNA was reverse-transcribed from about 500 ng of total RNA. The reaction used a constant-region primer and ProtoScript II reverse transcriptase. Investigators got TCR beta libraries out of three nested multiplex PCR rounds, done with slightly modified ARM-PCR. Forward primers for TRBV1-TRBV30 and a C-beta reverse primer served the first two PCR rounds, at around 9 cycles each. TCRdb re-derived calls from the multiplex PCR reads in MiXCR, one entry per CDR3 protein. The sample carries some 190,000 distinct CDR3 sequences, 50% to 75% recorded once. Both blood RNA, taken from unsorted whole blood, and germline DNA were extracted. Sequenced material: peripheral blood. Receptor source: a man aged 35-49 years with primary liver carcinoma and hepatitis B virus infection.

As to this clonotype: At one end, the junction sequence differs from germline, possibly due to a read error. The rearrangement joins TRBV6-6 to TRBJ2-1; possible D gene TRBD1, 6 bases. This CDR3 has 12 residues. Germline CDR1 and CDR2: MNHNY and SVGAGI (reference sequence). The CDR3 DNA follows: TGTACCAGCAGTTACTTAGAGGACAGCCAATTCTTC. It codes for CTSSYLEDSQFF.

The V and J genes are TRBV5-4 and TRBJ1-6; TRBD1 matches at 7 bases. J was trimmed by 10 bases and V by 0 bases; bases with no gene match: 7. From germline, CDR1 is SGHNT and CDR2 YYREEE (reference sequence). CDR3 size: 15 residues. Written as DNA, the CDR3 is TGTGCCAGCAGCTTGGACAGGGGATCGGGCTCACCCCTCCACTTT. The encoded protein is CASSLDRGSGSPLHF.

This chain links TRBV12-3 or TRBV12-4 with TRBJ2-7; tentative D call: TRBD1 (6 bases). Trimming cost V 3 bases and J 2 bases, with 8 bases left between them. The CDR3 length is 13 residues. In DNA form, the CDR3 reads TGTGCCAGCAGTTTCTCAGGGGCCTACGAGCAGTACTTC. Protein sequence: CASSFSGAYEQYF.

This clonotype has only a few counts. V usage is TRBV6-5 and J usage is TRBJ1-5; D ambiguous. CDR3 length: 13 amino acids. Between the trimmed V and J ends, which lost 6 bases and 5 bases, there was a span of 11 bases. CDR1 and CDR2 from the germline V gene are MNHEY and SVGAGI. For the CDR3, the DNA is TGTGCCAGCAGAGAGGGTCCTTATCAGCCCCAGCATTTT. It translates to CASREGPYQPQHF.

The chain recombines TRBV10-3 with TRBJ1-1; D may be TRBD1 (6 bases). V lost 0 bases and J 2 bases, leaving 13 bases between the germline ends. Per germline, CDR1 ENHRY and CDR2 SYGVKD. This CDR3 contains 16 residues. This CDR3 is CAISESGGHPNTEAFF. The CDR3 DNA reads TGTGCCATCAGTGAGTCTGGGGGACACCCAAACACTGAAGCTTTCTTT.

The CDR3 DNA reads TGTGCCAGCAGCTCTGGCGGGAGGATGGGGAGGGATGAGCAGTTCTTC. It translates to CASSSGGRMGRDEQFF. This chain connects TRBV5-4 to TRBJ2-1, with TRBD2 matching 8 bases. V trimming: 3 bases; J trimming: 8 bases; junction bases outside the gene matches: 13. The CDR3 is made up of 16 amino acids. CDR1 and CDR2 from the germline V gene are SGHNT and YYREEE (reference sequence).

Regarding this clonotype: A much bigger clone sits one base away, suggesting this may be a read error. V gene TRBV10-1 combines with J gene TRBJ2-2; D not certain. The CDR3 sequence is 17 residues long. Trimming shortened V by 2 bases and J by 1 base, and 14 bases separated the two germline ends. The germline V gene has CDR1 WNHNN and CDR2 SYGVQD (reference sequence). DNA for the CDR3: TGCGCCAGCAGTGAGGGTCCAGAATCCCAGAACACCGGGGAGCTGTTTTTT. Protein sequence: CASSEGPESQNTGELFF.

This clonotype was recorded once. Being one base from a much bigger clone, this may be a read error. The chain recombines TRBV11-2 with TRBJ2-3; no clear D. V was pared by 5 bases and J by 0 bases, with 12 bases between. CDR1 is SGHAT, CDR2 FQNNGV, per germline. The CDR3 sequence is 15 residues long. The CDR3 reads CASSPTAASTDTQYF. CDR3 nucleotide sequence: TGTGCCAGCAGCCCGACGGCAGCGAGCACAGATACGCAGTATTTT.

As concerns this clonotype: The junction and the germline gene differ at one end; a read error may be behind it. The chain links TRBV6-2 or TRBV6-3 to TRBJ2-7, with D perhaps matching TRBD1 or TRBD2 (5 bases each). CDR3 length: 14 residues. Germline CDR1 and CDR2: MNHEY and SVGEGT. The DNA of the CDR3 is TGTGCCAGCAGGGGCCAGGGACGTGGCTACGATCAGTACTTC. Translation: CASRGQGRGYDQYF.

A note on this clonotype: The conserved closing phenylalanine or tryptophan is absent in this CDR3, likely reflecting a read error. The V and J genes are TRBV6-2 or TRBV6-3 and TRBJ2-2, with 9 positions matching TRBD1. The CDR3 has 15 amino acids. Per the germline V gene, CDR1 is MNHEY and CDR2 is SVGEGT. The CDR3 bases are TGTGACAGCAGTACACAGGGGGCTCTCACCGGGGAGCTGTTTCAT. It encodes CDSSTQGALTGELFH.

Turning to this clonotype: A read error may account for a junction end that differs from germline. The chain uses TRBV11-2 and TRBJ2-1; 12 bases fit TRBD2. Germline V CDR1 and CDR2: SGHAT, FQNNGV. The CDR3 has 16 residues. The DNA for the CDR3 is TGTACCAGCAGCTACTCTTCGGCTAGCGGGAGGGGAGGCGGGTTCTTC. Its protein is CTSSYSSASGRGGGFF.

This clonotype was seen just once. One base away lies a much larger clone, so this may be a sequencing read error. The chain uses TRBV10-3 and TRBJ2-1, with 7 positions matching TRBD2. CDR1 ENHRY and CDR2 SYGVKD come from the germline V gene. The CDR3 totals 15 residues. The CDR3 reads CVISPPAGPPYEQFF. The CDR3 bases are TGTGTCATCAGCCCCCCAGCGGGGCCCCCATATGAGCAGTTCTTC.

The chain uses TRBV28 and TRBJ1-1, with D possibly matching TRBD1 (5 bases). Germline assignment: CDR1 MDHEN and CDR2 SYDVKM. There are 15 residues in the CDR3. V lost 6 bases, J lost 8 bases, and 22 bases lay in between. The CDR3 loop reads CASSRQTGLQREAFF. The DNA for the CDR3 is TGTGCCAGCAGCCGACAGACCGGACTACAACGAGAAGCTTTCTTT.

The V and J genes are TRBV29-1 and TRBJ2-2; possibly TRBD2 for D (6 bases). Per the germline V gene, CDR1 is SQVTM and CDR2 is ANQGSEA. Trimming stripped 0 bases from V and 2 bases from J, with 10 bases between. The CDR3 is made up of 15 amino acids. The CDR3 sequence: CSVEDQDYNTGELFF. The CDR3, as DNA: TGCAGCGTTGAAGACCAGGACTACAACACCGGGGAGCTGTTTTTT.

Regarding this clonotype: The junction shows a germline mismatch at one end, possibly a read error. The V gene is TRBV11-1, the J gene TRBJ2-6, with D possibly called TRBD1 or TRBD2 (6 bases each). CDR3 length: 15 amino acids. Looked up from germline, CDR1 is SGHAT and CDR2 is FQDESV (reference sequence). For the CDR3, the DNA is TGTGCCAGCAGCTGGACGGGGGCCGGGGCCAACATCCTGACTTTC. Translating gives CASSWTGAGANILTF. The variable domain in full, completed from reference TRBV11-1 and TRBJ2-6, reads EAEVAQSPRYKITEKSQAVAFWCDPISGHATLYWYRQILGQGPELLVQFQDESVVDDSQLPKDRFSAERLKGVDSTLKIQPAELGDSAMYLCASSWTGAGANILTFGAGSRLTVL.

This chain's CDR3 is CASSLASRSSYEQYF. DNA for the CDR3: TGTGCCAGCAGCTTGGCTAGCAGAAGCTCCTACGAGCAGTACTTC. The rearrangement links TRBV11-2 to TRBJ2-7; possibly TRBD2 for D (5 bases). The CDR3 is made up of 15 amino acids. V was pared by 3 bases and J by 0 bases, with 12 bases between. Germline V gene lookup returns CDR1 SGHAT and CDR2 FQNNGV.